A single sample gave rise to the 7 T cell receptor beta chains below, sequenced in a study of OX40 agonist ivuxolimab in advanced cancers. Sequencing was performed with immunoSEQ multiplex PCR; in TCRdb, only in-frame clones are kept and a portion is missing. The table lists 45,000 to 60,000 clones, roughly 92% of them singletons, with approximately 12% in the top ten. The sample consisted of CD4+ or CD8+ T cells sorted from blood, taken in a trial of the OX40 agonist ivuxolimab. These receptors came from an adult with an advanced solid tumor such as melanoma, head and neck, liver or kidney cancer.

The J gene is TRBJ1-5, the V gene TRBV4-3; D remains unclear. The ends were cut back, 1 base at V and 4 bases at J, with 11 bases in the middle. The germline V gene has CDR1 LGHNA and CDR2 YSLEER. CDR3 size: 15 residues. Here the CDR3 DNA reads TGCGCCAGCAGCCAAGTAACTCCGGGGAATCAGCCCCAGCATTTT. Its protein product is CASSQVTPGNQPQHF.

V gene TRBV18 combines with J gene TRBJ1-1; 7 positions match TRBD1. The CDR3 is 15 residues long. Germline trimming cut 6 bases from V and 3 bases from J; bases unmatched to any gene: 10. Germline CDR1 is KGHSH and CDR2 is LQKENI. This CDR3 is CASSPRGYRDTEAFF. In DNA form, the CDR3 reads TGTGCCAGCTCCCCCAGGGGGTATCGGGACACTGAAGCTTTCTTT.

The chain combines TRBV4-3 with TRBJ1-5; D unclear. This CDR3 contains 16 residues. Per germline, CDR1 LGHNA and CDR2 YSLEER. V was cut by 6 bases and J by 0 bases, with 15 bases left in between. The DNA of the CDR3 is TGCGCCAGCAGTACAATAGTGAGTTTTAGCAATCAGCCCCAGCATTTT. As protein: CASSTIVSFSNQPQHF.

The chain joins TRBV5-1 to TRBJ1-2; 11 bases agree with TRBD1. J lost 5 bases, V lost 3 bases, and 9 bases had no gene match. CDR1 is SGHRS and CDR2 is YFSETQ in the germline V gene. CDR3 length equals 16 residues. CDR3 bases: TGCGCCAGCAGCTCCGGACAGGGGGCGAATTATTATGGCTACACCTTC. Translated, it gives CASSSGQGANYYGYTF.

Worth noting for this clone: Other DNA sequences of this sample code for an identical CDR3. V gene TRBV7-2 combines with J gene TRBJ2-7, with 9 bases identical to TRBD2. CDR1 is SGHTA, CDR2 FQGNSA, per germline. The CDR3 is made up of 15 amino acids. V lost 3 bases to trimming and J lost 2 bases; unmatched junction nucleotides: 5. Written as DNA, the CDR3 is TGTGCCAGCAGCTTTGTACTAGCGGGTACCTACGAGCAGTACTTC. It translates to CASSFVLAGTYEQYF.

This clone was recorded only once. The V call is TRBV10-1, the J call TRBJ2-5, with 7 bases identical to TRBD1. CDR3 length: 17 amino acids. The V gene end was trimmed by 0 bases and the J gene end by 2 bases; junction bases not matched to a gene: 9. Germline CDR1 reads WNHNN; CDR2 reads SYGVQD (reference sequence). This CDR3 reads CASSESLFGRGQETQYF. As DNA, the CDR3 is TGCGCCAGCAGTGAGTCGTTGTTTGGCAGGGGGCAAGAGACCCAGTACTTC.

This clone appeared a few times. The gene calls are TRBV10-3 and TRBJ2-1, with D unclear. The CDR3 is 16 residues long. Germline CDR1 is ENHRY and CDR2 is SYGVKD. V was cut by 0 bases and J by 6 bases, with 15 bases left in between. The CDR3 DNA reads as TGTGCCATCAGTGAGTCGTCCGCAGCTATGGGCAATGAGCAGTTCTTC. Translation gives CAISESSAAMGNEQFF.